Below are 19 T cell receptor beta chains sequenced from a single sample in a study of blood T cell repertoires in COVID-19. The assay was immunoSEQ multiplex PCR, and TCRdb's table has in-frame clones only and misses some. The data contain around 190,000 clones, 84% of them singletons. Sequencing was performed on peripheral blood. These receptors originate from a human donor in a cohort sampled during active COVID-19.

This chain connects TRBV25-1 to TRBJ2-1; 7 bases agree with TRBD1. Germline values: CDR1 MGHDK, CDR2 SYGVNS. The J segment lost 1 base and the V segment lost 6 bases, leaving 6 bases of the junction unmatched. The CDR3 has 15 amino acids. DNA of the CDR3: TGTGCCAGCAGGTCCGACAGGGTGTCCTACAATGAGCAGTTCTTC. Translating gives CASRSDRVSYNEQFF. Variable domain in full (rest from reference TRBV25-1 and TRBJ2-1): EADIYQTPRYLVIGTGKKITLECSQTMGHDKMYWYQQDPGMELHLIHYSYGVNSTEKGDLSSESTVSRIRTEHFPLTLESARPSHTSQYLCASRSDRVSYNEQFFGPGTRLTVL.

This clone showed up just a few times. The chain is built from TRBV4-2 and TRBJ2-6; D gene uncertain. Trimming took off 0 bases at V and 4 bases at J, with 7 bases between the two ends. CDR3 length equals 15 residues. CDR1 LGHNA and CDR2 YNFKEQ come from the germline V gene. CDR3: CASSQEFGGANVLTF. The CDR3 DNA reads as TGTGCCAGCAGCCAAGAGTTCGGGGGGGCCAACGTCCTGACTTTC.

The chain combines TRBV19 with TRBJ1-5, with 9 bases aligning to TRBD1. Losses at the gene ends were 6 bases for V and 5 bases for J; bases not matched to a gene: 11. Germline V lookup: CDR1 LNHDA, CDR2 SQIVND (reference sequence). This CDR3 has 16 residues. For the CDR3, the DNA is TGTGCCAGTAGCCCCCCGGGACAGGGACTTGATCAGCCCCAGCATTTT. It is translated as CASSPPGQGLDQPQHF.

The V gene is TRBV28, the J gene TRBJ1-1; possibly TRBD1 for D (6 bases). CDR1 is MDHEN and CDR2 is SYDVKM in the germline V gene. CDR3 length: 15 amino acids. Trimming removed 4 bases at V and 1 base at J, with 13 bases between. CDR3 in amino acids: CASSSTGRGNTEAFF. DNA of the CDR3: TGTGCCAGCAGTTCCACAGGGAGAGGGAACACTGAAGCTTTCTTT. Drawing the rest from reference TRBV28 and TRBJ1-1, the complete variable domain is DVKVTQSSRYLVKRTGEKVFLECVQDMDHENMFWYRQDPGLGLRLIYFSYDVKMKEKGDIPEGYSVSREKKERFSLILESASTNQTSMYLCASSSTGRGNTEAFFGQGTRLTVV.

The V call is TRBV28, the J call TRBJ1-1; TRBD1 aligns across 8 bases. The CDR3 extends over 14 amino acids. Germline CDR1 is MDHEN and CDR2 is SYDVKM. V dropped 6 bases and J dropped 5; count of bases not matched to a gene: 8. The CDR3 DNA reads as TGTGCCAGCAGGACCAGGGGGCGGCGGACTGAAGCTTTCTTT. Protein product: CASRTRGRRTEAFF.

This chain connects TRBV12-3 or TRBV12-4 to TRBJ1-2; D is possibly TRBD1 (6 bases). The CDR3 has 12 residues. V lost 4 bases and J lost 6, with 9 bases in between. The CDR3: CASSWTADGYTF. The CDR3 region has the DNA TGTGCCAGCAGTTGGACAGCGGATGGCTACACCTTC.

The rearrangement uses TRBV19 and TRBJ1-5, with D perhaps matching TRBD1 (5 bases). Germline loops: CDR1 LNHDA, CDR2 SQIVND (reference sequence). V lost 4 bases to trimming and J lost 4 bases, with 20 bases between them. The CDR3 has 17 amino acids. Here the CDR3 reads CASSRNLGLRGNQPQHF. CDR3 sequence (DNA): TGTGCCAGTAGTAGGAATTTGGGACTCCGGGGGAATCAGCCCCAGCATTTT.

J is TRBJ1-1 and V is TRBV10-1, with 8 bases aligning to TRBD1. Trimming removed 3 bases from V and 3 bases from J; junction bases left unmatched: 3. CDR3 length: 14 residues. From germline, CDR1 is WNHNN and CDR2 SYGVQD (reference sequence). CDR3 sequence (DNA): TGCGCCAGCAGTGACCCGGGACAGGACACTGAAGCTTTCTTT. This sequence encodes CASSDPGQDTEAFF.

V usage is TRBV10-1 and J usage is TRBJ2-3; TRBD2 agrees at 16 bases. Germline assignment: CDR1 WNHNN and CDR2 SYGVQD (reference sequence). Germline trimming cut 5 bases from V and 1 base from J; bases unmatched to any gene: 3. The CDR3 extends over 17 amino acids. CDR3 sequence reads: CASSSGTSGRGTDTQYF. CDR3 sequence (DNA): TGCGCCAGCAGTTCAGGGACTAGCGGGAGGGGCACAGATACGCAGTATTTT.

The chain uses TRBV2 and TRBJ1-1; D possibly corresponds to TRBD1 (6 bases). The V end lost 5 bases, the J end lost 1 base, and 11 bases lay between the germline ends. CDR3 length: 14 residues. Looked up from germline, CDR1 is SNHLY and CDR2 is FYNNEI. CDR3 region: CASSSTGRNTEAFF. The CDR3 DNA is TGTGCCAGCAGTTCCACAGGGAGGAACACTGAAGCTTTCTTT.

J is TRBJ2-7 and V is TRBV5-1; 7 bases align to TRBD2. There are 15 residues in the CDR3. After removal of 0 bases from V and 0 bases from J, the junction contained 3 bases not matched to a gene. CDR1 SGHRS and CDR2 YFSETQ come from the germline V gene. The CDR3 DNA is TGCGCCAGCAGCTTGGGTGGGACTACCTCCTACGAGCAGTACTTC. Protein: CASSLGGTTSYEQYF.

The chain has TRBV7-2 and TRBJ2-3, with 12 bases aligning to TRBD2. V shed 3 bases and J 4 bases; nucleotides not matched to a gene: 2. Germline lookup yields CDR1 SGHTA and CDR2 FQGNSA. The CDR3 runs to 15 residues. The CDR3: CASSFRLAGADTQYF. CDR3 DNA: TGTGCCAGCAGCTTCCGACTAGCGGGAGCAGATACGCAGTATTTT.

The CDR3 loop reads CASSQLRMNTEAFF. DNA for the CDR3: TGTGCCAGCAGCCAATTGCGAATGAACACTGAAGCTTTCTTT. The chain uses TRBV3-1 (or the pseudogene TRBV3-2) and TRBJ1-1; D ambiguous. CDR3 length equals 14 residues. Germline-derived CDR1 and CDR2 are LGHDT and YNNKEL (reference sequence). Trimming stripped 2 bases from V and 0 bases from J, with 7 bases between.

The chain joins TRBV25-1 to TRBJ2-7; D perhaps matches TRBD1 (5 bases). Between the trimmed V and J ends, which lost 3 bases and 4 bases, there was a span of 10 bases. From germline, CDR1 is MGHDK and CDR2 SYGVNS. The CDR3 length is 13 residues. The CDR3, as DNA: TGTGCCAGCAGTGATTCAGGGCGGTACGAGCAGTACTTC. It yields the protein CASSDSGRYEQYF.

The V gene is TRBV6-5, the J gene TRBJ2-7, with 10 bases identical to TRBD1. The germline CDR1 and CDR2 sequences are MNHEY and SVGAGI. This CDR3 is 13 amino acids long. V shed 6 bases, J shed 7 bases, and the junction held 6 bases outside the gene matches. The CDR3 sequence: CASSRQGASEQYF. The CDR3 nucleotides read TGTGCCAGCAGCCGACAGGGGGCGAGTGAGCAGTACTTC.

This clone has more than one count but fewer than ten. The V and J genes are TRBV7-9 and TRBJ2-2, with 8 bases aligning to TRBD1. Per germline, CDR1 SEHNR and CDR2 FQNEAQ (reference sequence). The CDR3 runs to 16 residues. V trimming: 0 bases; J trimming: 7 bases; junction bases outside the gene matches: 7. The CDR3 reads CASSLAGQGAIGELFF. DNA of the CDR3: TGTGCCAGCAGCTTAGCGGGGCAGGGGGCGATCGGGGAGCTGTTTTTT.

Regarding this clone: The junction does not match germline at one end; this may be a read error. As DNA, the CDR3 is TGTGCCAGCAGCGAAGCAAGACTAGCGGGAGCGATTGAGCAGTTCTTC. This translates into CASSEARLAGAIEQFF. The chain joins TRBV2 to TRBJ2-1; 12 positions agree with TRBD2. Germline assignment: CDR1 SNHLY and CDR2 FYNNEI. CDR3 size: 16 residues.

This chain joins TRBV28 and TRBJ2-7, with a possible D match to TRBD2 (6 bases). V lost 6 bases and J 2 bases, leaving 8 bases between the germline ends. The CDR3 contains 12 residues. From germline, CDR1 is MDHEN and CDR2 SYDVKM. The CDR3 is CASRGRPYEQYF. The CDR3 DNA is TGTGCCAGCAGAGGGAGGCCCTACGAGCAGTACTTC.

This clone was seen only once. V and J are TRBV28 and TRBJ2-1, with D maybe TRBD2 (6 bases). Germline V gene sequence: CDR1 MDHEN, CDR2 SYDVKM. V dropped 1 base and J dropped 5 bases, with 15 bases sitting between them. The CDR3 covers 16 residues. The CDR3 bases are TGTGCCAGCAGTTTATTTGCAGGAGGGCCCGACAATGAGCAGTTCTTC. Protein product: CASSLFAGGPDNEQFF.